These T cell receptor beta chains were read from a single sample in a study of blood T cells in healthy people across ages. In TCRdb, the 5' RACE reads were re-called with MiXCR into one record per CDR3 protein. The data contain about 290,000 distinct CDR3 sequences, around 30% of them singletons. Sequencing was carried out using blood. Source of these receptors: a woman in her 70s in good health. Each CDR3 is given with its conserved first and last residue. Fields, in order: J gene, clone size, V gene, CDR3 protein. For some rows the clone size is stated as once, few or many, or as a class when expanded; others skip it.

>TRBJ1-5|few|TRBV5-8
CATAVTFNQPQHF
>TRBJ2-3|.|TRBV20-1
CSAPGPSTDTQYF
>TRBJ2-5|few|TRBV24-1
CATSDFGAGGETQYF
>TRBJ2-3|.|TRBV28
CASTPGDTQYF
>.|.|TRBV28
CASTTGAGVTYNEQFF
>TRBJ2-7|few|TRBV4-3
CASSVRTGDEQYF
>TRBJ2-1|few|TRBV4-3
CASSQVGTGGNEQFF
>TRBJ2-3|few|TRBV28
CASSPPGLAGGPPDTQYF
>TRBJ2-1|many|TRBV5-1
CASSFQGRNEQFF
>TRBJ2-6|many|TRBV4-1
CASTQSGTSGRGSTGANVLTF
>TRBJ2-5|few|TRBV29-1
CSVGAAGGETQYF
>TRBJ2-7|many|TRBV28
CASSGTDSYEQYF
>TRBJ2-1|.|TRBV12-3/TRBV12-4
CASSLAGSRGNEQFF
>TRBJ2-3|few|TRBV7-2
CASSLVASGRGTDTQYF
>TRBJ1-2|.|TRBV11-2
CASSLERGQGGYTF
>TRBJ2-5|few|TRBV29-1
CSVSSRGKQETQYF
>TRBJ1-4|.|TRBV18
CASSPPSPGATNEKLFF
>TRBJ2-1|.|TRBV10-3
CAISETSGSRNEQFF
>TRBJ2-3|.|TRBV27
CASSTLTGSATQYF
>TRBJ2-1|.|TRBV3-1
CASSLRGDYNEQFF
>TRBJ2-5|many|TRBV28
CASSFVGNLRTQYF
>TRBJ1-2|.|TRBV7-2
CASSPSVGAGGYTF
>TRBJ2-3|many|TRBV20-1
CSASPRGAGADTQYF
>.|.|TRBV7-8
CAGRQGRDGLDNEQFF
>TRBJ1-1|.|TRBV29-1
CSGETGDTEAFF
>TRBJ2-3|.|TRBV7-2
CASSTDLAGGLYTQYF
>TRBJ2-1|few|TRBV5-1
CASSLTGDHEQFF
>.|.|TRBV6-5
CASSYLTDPRRGYEQYF
>TRBJ2-3|many|TRBV5-1
CASSSGSGTDTQYF
>TRBJ2-7|few|TRBV5-1
CASSLEGTSGRNEQYF
>TRBJ1-4|few|TRBV12-3/TRBV12-4
CASSRRQGEADEKLFF
>TRBJ1-4|many|TRBV5-1
CASSRTTGPNEKLFF
>.|.|TRBV10-3
CAISESISVNEQFF
>TRBJ1-1|.|TRBV7-6
CASSLVGFGPNTEAFF
>TRBJ2-1|.|TRBV7-9
CASSKTSGDYNEQFF
>TRBJ2-5|few|TRBV7-2
CASSFRGLEGTQYF
>TRBJ1-5|few|TRBV12-3/TRBV12-4
CASSTRATGFRDQPQHF
>.|.|TRBV4-3
CASSQVVLGFQETQYF
>.|few|TRBV3-1
CASSGGWGEQFF
>TRBJ1-2|.|TRBV7-2
CASSFPTGEGYTF
>TRBJ2-2|.|TRBV2
CASNPRTSGTGELFF
>TRBJ2-1|once|TRBV9
CASSEGGGGLNNEQFF
>TRBJ2-2|many|TRBV28
CASSDGRARFTGELFF
>TRBJ1-2|few|TRBV12-3/TRBV12-4
CASSRGPTWGYTF
>TRBJ2-4|few|TRBV7-2
CASSPRQGGNIQYF
>TRBJ1-1|many|TRBV7-8
CASSFQGMNTEAFF
>TRBJ2-1|few|TRBV29-1
CSVRYYNEQFF
>TRBJ2-3|.|TRBV29-1
CTARGLAGELDTQYF
>TRBJ2-5|few|TRBV10-3
CALPQLGNKETQYF
>TRBJ1-2|.|TRBV6-2/TRBV6-3
CASSYSSVTGGYTF
>TRBJ2-3|.|TRBV7-9
CASSTTGTPTDTQYF
>TRBJ2-2|.|TRBV5-1
CASSDRSSPNTGELFF
>TRBJ2-6|few|TRBV28
CASSLRTGSGANVLTF
>TRBJ2-5|.|TRBV7-3
CASSPGFGQLETQYF
>TRBJ2-3|.|TRBV7-2
CASSSSSGWADTQYF
>TRBJ2-5|.|TRBV29-1
CSGTRSFGETQYF